This T cell receptor beta chain appears in the sequencing data of a study of cytomegalovirus exposure and HLA in healthy donors. Whole-study results and caveats: According to an earlier analysis, most TCR beta V segments yielded productive rearrangements about 90% or about 30% of the time.

The V end was cut by 4 bases, the J end by 5 bases, with 5 bases between. The CDR3 spans 11 residues. Germline CDR1 reads SGHRS; CDR2 reads YFSETQ. Comments on this clone: Its antigen is not known.

The primer mix had 60 Vbeta and 13 Jbeta primers. Clones were sequenced by immunoSEQ multiplex PCR, and TCRdb holds only the in-frame ones, with some missing. Of some 150,000 clones in the sample, approximately 80% are singletons; the top ten hold 8.5% to 10%. V is TRBV5-1 and J is TRBJ2-3; D call uncertain. Sequencing was performed on PBMCs. This sequence was found in a man between 18 and 35 years old in good health and CMV-seropositive. The CDR3 protein is CASSPGDTQYF. CDR3 nucleotides: TGCGCCAGCAGCCCCGGAGATACGCAGTATTTT.